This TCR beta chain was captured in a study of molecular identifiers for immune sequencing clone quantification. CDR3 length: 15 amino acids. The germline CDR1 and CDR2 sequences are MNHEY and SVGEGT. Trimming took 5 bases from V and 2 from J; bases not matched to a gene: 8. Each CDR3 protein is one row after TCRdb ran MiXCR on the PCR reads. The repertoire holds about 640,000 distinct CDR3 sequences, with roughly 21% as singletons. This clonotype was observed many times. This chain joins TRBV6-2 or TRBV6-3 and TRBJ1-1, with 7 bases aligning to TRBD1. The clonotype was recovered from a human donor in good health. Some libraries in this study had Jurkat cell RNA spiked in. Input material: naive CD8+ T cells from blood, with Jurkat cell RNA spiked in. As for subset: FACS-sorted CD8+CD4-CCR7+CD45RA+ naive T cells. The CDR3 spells CASSDGDSKNTEAFF. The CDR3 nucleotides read TGTGCCAGCAGTGACGGGGACAGCAAAAACACTGAAGCTTTCTTT.